A single sample is the source of the 15 T cell receptor beta chains below, sequenced in a study of a mutant IDH1 vaccine in newly diagnosed glioma. Data came from immunoSEQ multiplex PCR; TCRdb stores just in-frame clones and leaves some out. The sample gives some 50,000 clones, approximately 90% of which show up once; around 2.5% is in the top ten. Described time point: baseline, week 1 (first vaccination visit). As to treatment: pre-vaccination baseline after standard-of-care therapy. The sequencing here drew on PBMCs, taken from a glioma patient treated with radiotherapy, temozolomide or both. The receptors were gathered from a man aged 35 to 55 with glioma.

This clone was observed a single time. The chain joins TRBV6-5 to TRBJ1-2; TRBD1 agrees at 7 bases. Germline values: CDR1 MNHEY, CDR2 SVGAGI. The CDR3 is made up of 15 amino acids. The V segment lost 2 bases and the J segment 7 bases; nucleotides outside the gene matches: 10. As DNA, the CDR3 is TGTGCCAGCAGTTACGGAAGGACAGGCCTTAGTGGCTACACCTTC. Protein product: CASSYGRTGLSGYTF.

The V call is TRBV28, the J call TRBJ2-5, with 8 bases aligning to TRBD2. The CDR3 is made up of 15 amino acids. CDR1 MDHEN and CDR2 SYDVKM come from the germline V gene. V lost 3 bases to trimming and J lost 7 bases; unmatched junction nucleotides: 10. This chain's CDR3 is CASSFVSSGSRTQYF. The CDR3 DNA reads as TGTGCCAGCAGTTTCGTGTCTAGCGGGTCTCGGACCCAGTACTTC.

V is TRBV7-9 and J is TRBJ1-4; unclear D gene. The CDR3 runs to 17 residues. Germline V lookup: CDR1 SEHNR, CDR2 FQNEAQ (reference sequence). Between the trimmed V and J ends, which lost 2 bases and 3 bases, there was a span of 16 bases. DNA of the CDR3: TGTGCCAGCAGCTTACTAACCACGACGGCTGCTAATGAAAAACTGTTTTTT. Protein sequence: CASSLLTTTAANEKLFF.

V is TRBV5-1 and J is TRBJ2-5, with D perhaps matching TRBD2 (6 bases). V lost 0 bases and J lost 5, with 11 bases in between. The CDR3 covers 14 residues. The germline V gene has CDR1 SGHRS and CDR2 YFSETQ. In DNA, the CDR3 is TGCGCCAGCAGCTTGGCCCGGGAGCGCGAGACCCAGTACTTC. This encodes CASSLARERETQYF. Using reference TRBV5-1 and TRBJ2-5 for the parts outside the CDR3, the full variable domain is KAGVTQTPRYLIKTRGQQVTLSCSPISGHRSVSWYQQTPGQGLQFLFEYFSETQRNKGNFPGRFSGRQFSNSRSEMNVSTLELGDSALYLCASSLARERETQYFGPGTRLLVL.

The chain uses TRBV4-1 and TRBJ1-5, with TRBD1 matching over 8 bases. Germline V lookup: CDR1 MGHRA, CDR2 YSYEKL. The CDR3 spans 18 residues. V trimming: 1 base; J trimming: 2 bases; junction bases outside the gene matches: 10. CDR3 nucleotides: TGCGCCAGCAGCCAAGGTCTTACCAGGACAGGGCGCAATCAGCCCCAGCATTTT. Translated: CASSQGLTRTGRNQPQHF.

The rearrangement links TRBV4-3 to TRBJ2-4, with D unresolved. Germline CDR1 and CDR2: LGHNA and YSLEER. The CDR3 contains 16 residues. V was pared by 0 bases and J by 9 bases, with 18 bases between. CDR3 amino acids: CASSQDRTTSRIIQYF. Written as DNA, the CDR3 is TGCGCCAGCAGCCAAGATCGGACCACCTCTAGAATCATTCAGTACTTC.

The genes are TRBV2 and TRBJ2-7, with D hard to call. The V end was cut by 1 base, the J end by 3 bases, with 13 bases between. In germline, CDR1 is SNHLY, CDR2 FYNNEI. CDR3 length equals 15 residues. DNA for the CDR3: TGTGCCAGCAGTGAAGACTCCTCCCCTTTCTACGAGCAGTACTTC. Its translation is CASSEDSSPFYEQYF.

This CDR3 is CASSLTPRGSEAFF. The CDR3 DNA sequence: TGTGCCAGCAGCTTAACCCCCAGGGGTAGTGAAGCTTTCTTT. The chain employs TRBV7-2 and TRBJ1-1; perhaps TRBD1 as D (6 bases). The CDR3 contains 14 residues. Germline loops: CDR1 SGHTA, CDR2 FQGNSA. V was clipped by 2 bases and J by 7 bases, with 14 bases between them.

This chain joins TRBV4-3 and TRBJ2-1; D call uncertain. The CDR3 is made up of 15 amino acids. Germline V gives CDR1 LGHNA, CDR2 YSLEER. V was pared by 5 bases and J by 8 bases, with 19 bases between. The CDR3 sequence is CASSFQTGPEDEQFF. As DNA, the CDR3 is TGCGCCAGCAGCTTCCAGACTGGGCCAGAGGATGAGCAGTTCTTC.

V usage is TRBV2 and J usage is TRBJ1-1, with D tentatively TRBD1 (5 bases). This CDR3 is 14 amino acids long. V lost 1 base and J 1 base, leaving 7 bases between the germline ends. Germline CDR1 is SNHLY and CDR2 is FYNNEI. This CDR3 is CASSEEGRNTEAFF. CDR3 DNA sequence: TGTGCCAGCAGTGAAGAGGGGAGGAACACTGAAGCTTTCTTT.

This chain links TRBV2 with TRBJ1-4; TRBD1 matches at 7 bases. After removal of 4 bases from V and 4 bases from J, the junction contained 3 bases not matched to a gene. The CDR3 is 14 amino acids. Germline-derived CDR1 and CDR2 are SNHLY and FYNNEI. CDR3 DNA sequence: TGTGCCAGCAGTGTTCAGGGGGGTAATGAAAAACTGTTTTTT. Its protein is CASSVQGGNEKLFF.

The chain has TRBV5-1 and TRBJ2-7; the D gene is possibly TRBD1 (6 bases). The CDR3 contains 15 residues. The germline CDR1 and CDR2 sequences are SGHRS and YFSETQ. V was trimmed by 6 bases and J by 4 bases, leaving 20 bases between them. The CDR3 sequence is CASKTSPGHIYEQYF. The CDR3 coding sequence is TGCGCCAGCAAAACTTCCCCGGGACACATATACGAGCAGTACTTC.

This clone is a singleton in its sample. This rearrangement joins TRBV9 to TRBJ2-1, with D maybe TRBD2 (6 bases). CDR1 is SGDLS and CDR2 is YYNGEE in the germline V gene. The germline V and J ends were trimmed by 0 bases and 3 bases, with 10 bases remaining between them. This CDR3 is 15 amino acids long. The DNA for the CDR3 is TGTGCCAGCAGCGTAGAAGTAGCGGTCTACAATGAGCAGTTCTTC. It specifies CASSVEVAVYNEQFF.

A note on this clone: The sample holds other DNA sequences that translate to the same CDR3. The CDR3 sequence is CASSLTSGGSYEQYF. The CDR3 DNA reads TGTGCCAGCAGCTTAACTAGCGGGGGGTCCTACGAGCAGTACTTC. The chain carries TRBV7-2 and TRBJ2-7, with 12 bases identical to TRBD2. Trimming took 2 bases from V and 1 from J; bases not matched to a gene: 0. Germline values: CDR1 SGHTA, CDR2 FQGNSA. The CDR3 runs 15 residues.

The V call is TRBV5-1, the J call TRBJ2-1; TRBD1 aligns across 7 bases. Germline CDR1 SGHRS, CDR2 YFSETQ. The CDR3 extends over 13 amino acids. J lost 8 bases, V lost 3 bases, and 5 bases had no gene match. DNA of the CDR3: TGCGCCAGCAGCTCAGACAGGGCGTATGAGCAGTTCTTC. Encoded protein: CASSSDRAYEQFF. Using reference TRBV5-1 and TRBJ2-1 for the parts outside the CDR3, the full variable domain is KAGVTQTPRYLIKTRGQQVTLSCSPISGHRSVSWYQQTPGQGLQFLFEYFSETQRNKGNFPGRFSGRQFSNSRSEMNVSTLELGDSALYLCASSSDRAYEQFFGPGTRLTVL.